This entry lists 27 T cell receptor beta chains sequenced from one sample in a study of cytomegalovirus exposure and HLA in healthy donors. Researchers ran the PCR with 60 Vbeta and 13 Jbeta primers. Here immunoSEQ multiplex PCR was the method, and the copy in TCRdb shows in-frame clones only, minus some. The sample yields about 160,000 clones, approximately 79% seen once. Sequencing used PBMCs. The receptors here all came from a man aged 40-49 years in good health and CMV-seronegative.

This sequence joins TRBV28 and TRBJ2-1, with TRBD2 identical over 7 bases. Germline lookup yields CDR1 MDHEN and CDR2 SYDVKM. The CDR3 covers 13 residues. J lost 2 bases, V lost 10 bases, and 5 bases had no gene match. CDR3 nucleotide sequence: TGTGCCACCCTGGGGACTACCTACAATGAGCAGTTCTTC. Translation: CATLGTTYNEQFF.

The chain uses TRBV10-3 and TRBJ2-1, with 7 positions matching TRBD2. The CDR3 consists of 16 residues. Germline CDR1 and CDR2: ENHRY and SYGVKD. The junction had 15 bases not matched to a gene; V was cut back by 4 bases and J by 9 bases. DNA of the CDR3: TGTGCCATCAGTGGACTAGCAAAGGCGGGTGTACGTGAGCAGTTCTTC. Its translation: CAISGLAKAGVREQFF.

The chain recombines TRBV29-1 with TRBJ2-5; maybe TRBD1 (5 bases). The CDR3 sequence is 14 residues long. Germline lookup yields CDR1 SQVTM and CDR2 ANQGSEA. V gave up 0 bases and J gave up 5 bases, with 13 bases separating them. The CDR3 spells CSVEDPQGGETQYF. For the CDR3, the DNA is TGCAGCGTTGAAGATCCCCAGGGCGGCGAGACCCAGTACTTC.

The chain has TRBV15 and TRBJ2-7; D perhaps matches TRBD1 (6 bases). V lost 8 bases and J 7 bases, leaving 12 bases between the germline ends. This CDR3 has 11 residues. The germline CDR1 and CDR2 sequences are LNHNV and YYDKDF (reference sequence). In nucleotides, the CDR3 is TGTGCCACCCTCATCAGGGGAGAGCAGTACTTC. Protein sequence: CATLIRGEQYF.

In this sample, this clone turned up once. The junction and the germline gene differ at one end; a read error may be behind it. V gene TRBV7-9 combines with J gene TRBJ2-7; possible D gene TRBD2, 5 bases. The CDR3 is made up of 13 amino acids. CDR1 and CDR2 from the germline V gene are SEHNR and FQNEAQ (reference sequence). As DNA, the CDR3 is TGTTCCAGCAGCCCGAGGACTCTGGCCCAGTGGTACTTC. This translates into CSSSPRTLAQWYF.

The DNA for the CDR3 is TGTGCCAGCTCACCACCCTTCGGACAGGTGAACACTGAAGCTTTCTTT. It encodes CASSPPFGQVNTEAFF. This chain joins TRBV18 and TRBJ1-1, with 7 bases identical to TRBD1. V gave up 0 bases and J gave up 0 bases; unmatched junction bases: 4. The CDR3 covers 16 residues. Looked up from germline, CDR1 is KGHSH and CDR2 is LQKENI.

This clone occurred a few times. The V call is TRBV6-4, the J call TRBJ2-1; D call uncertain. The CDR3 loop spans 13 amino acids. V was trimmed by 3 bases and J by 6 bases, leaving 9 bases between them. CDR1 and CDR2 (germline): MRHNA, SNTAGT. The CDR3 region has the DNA TGTGCCAGCAGTGATGTATTCTTCAATGAGCAGTTCTTC. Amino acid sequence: CASSDVFFNEQFF.

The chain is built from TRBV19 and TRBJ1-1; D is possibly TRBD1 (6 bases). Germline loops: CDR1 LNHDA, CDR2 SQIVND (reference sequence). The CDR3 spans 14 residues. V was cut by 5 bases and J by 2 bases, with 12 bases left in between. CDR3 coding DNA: TGTGCCAGTAGTCCGGACAGCCGAAACACTGAAGCTTTCTTT. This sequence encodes CASSPDSRNTEAFF.

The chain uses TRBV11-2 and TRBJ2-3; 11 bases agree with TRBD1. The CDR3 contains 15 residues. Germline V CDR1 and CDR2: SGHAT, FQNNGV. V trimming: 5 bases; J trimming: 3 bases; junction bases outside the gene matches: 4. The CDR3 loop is CASSPGTGGTDTQYF. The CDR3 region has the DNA TGTGCCAGCAGCCCAGGGACAGGGGGTACAGATACGCAGTATTTT.

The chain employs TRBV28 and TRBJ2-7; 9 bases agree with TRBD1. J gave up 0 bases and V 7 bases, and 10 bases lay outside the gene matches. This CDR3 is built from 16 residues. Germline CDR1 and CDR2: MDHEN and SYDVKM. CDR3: CASTTSGTGFSYEQYF. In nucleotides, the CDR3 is TGTGCCAGCACTACCTCCGGGACAGGGTTCTCCTACGAGCAGTACTTC.

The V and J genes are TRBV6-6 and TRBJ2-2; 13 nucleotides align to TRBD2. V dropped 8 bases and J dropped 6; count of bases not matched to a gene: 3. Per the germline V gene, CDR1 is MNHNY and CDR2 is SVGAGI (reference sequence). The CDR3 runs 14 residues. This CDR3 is CASRTSGSSGELFF. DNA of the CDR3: TGTGCCAGCCGGACTAGCGGGAGTTCCGGGGAGCTGTTTTTT.

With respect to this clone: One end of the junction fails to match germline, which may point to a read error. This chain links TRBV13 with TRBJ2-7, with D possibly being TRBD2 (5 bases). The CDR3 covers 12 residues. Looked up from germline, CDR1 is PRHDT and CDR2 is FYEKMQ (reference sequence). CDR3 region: CASSLVRQRVNF. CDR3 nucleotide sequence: TGTGCCAGCAGCTTAGTTCGCCAGAGGGTTAACTTC.

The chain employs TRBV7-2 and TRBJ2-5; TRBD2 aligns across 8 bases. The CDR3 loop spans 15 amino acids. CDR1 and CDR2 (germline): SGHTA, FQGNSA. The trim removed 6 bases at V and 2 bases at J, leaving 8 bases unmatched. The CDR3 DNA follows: TGTGCCAGCAGATTTAGCGGGACCCCTCAAGAGACCCAGTACTTC. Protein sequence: CASRFSGTPQETQYF.

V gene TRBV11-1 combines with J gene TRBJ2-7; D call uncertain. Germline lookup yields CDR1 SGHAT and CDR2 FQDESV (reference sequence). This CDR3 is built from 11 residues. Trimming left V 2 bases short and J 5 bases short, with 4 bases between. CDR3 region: CASSLRDEQYF. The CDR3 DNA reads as TGTGCCAGCAGCTTACGTGACGAGCAGTACTTC.

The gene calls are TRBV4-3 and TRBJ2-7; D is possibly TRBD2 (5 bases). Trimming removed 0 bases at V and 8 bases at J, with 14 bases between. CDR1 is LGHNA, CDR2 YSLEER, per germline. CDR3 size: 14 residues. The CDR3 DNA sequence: TGCGCCAGCAGCCAAGATAGGACTGCAACCAAGCAGTACTTC. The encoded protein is CASSQDRTATKQYF.

The CDR3 loop is CASSPGEASWEQYF. Written as DNA, the CDR3 is TGTGCCAGCAGCCCCGGAGAGGCGAGTTGGGAGCAGTACTTC. The V gene is TRBV5-4, the J gene TRBJ2-7; no clear D. Per the germline V gene, CDR1 is SGHNT and CDR2 is YYREEE (reference sequence). V was shortened by 4 bases and J by 7 bases, with 18 bases between the two germline ends. This CDR3 spans 14 amino acids.

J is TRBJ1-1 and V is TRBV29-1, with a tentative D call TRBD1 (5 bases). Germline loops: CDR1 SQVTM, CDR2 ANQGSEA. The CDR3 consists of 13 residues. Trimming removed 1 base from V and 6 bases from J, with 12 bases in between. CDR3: CSVEGGGEAEAFF. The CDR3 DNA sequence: TGCAGCGTTGAAGGGGGGGGTGAGGCTGAAGCTTTCTTT. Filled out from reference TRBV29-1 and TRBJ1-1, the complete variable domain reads SAVISQKPSRDICQRGTSLTIQCQVDSQVTMMFWYRQQPGQSLTLIATANQGSEATYESGFVIDKFPISRPNLTFSTLTVSNMSPEDSSIYLCSVEGGGEAEAFFGQGTRLTVV.

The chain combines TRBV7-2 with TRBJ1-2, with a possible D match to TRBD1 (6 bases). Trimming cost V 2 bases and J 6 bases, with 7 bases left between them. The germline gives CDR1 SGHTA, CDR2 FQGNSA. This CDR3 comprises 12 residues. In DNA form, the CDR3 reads TGTGCCAGCAGCTTAAGACAGGATGGCTACACCTTC. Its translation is CASSLRQDGYTF. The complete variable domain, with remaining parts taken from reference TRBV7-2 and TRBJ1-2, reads GAGVSQSPSNKVTEKGKDVELRCDPISGHTALYWYRQSLGQGLEFLIYFQGNSAPDKSGLPSDRFSAERTGGSVSTLTIQRTQQEDSAVYLCASSLRQDGYTFGSGTRLTVV.

DNA of the CDR3: TGTGCCAGCAGCTTTCAACGGGAGACCGAGCAGTACTTC. It is translated as CASSFQRETEQYF. The V and J genes are TRBV7-2 and TRBJ2-7, with TRBD2 as a possible D gene (6 bases). The V end lost 3 bases, the J end lost 6 bases, and 12 bases lay between the germline ends. Germline loops: CDR1 SGHTA, CDR2 FQGNSA. The CDR3 is 13 amino acids.

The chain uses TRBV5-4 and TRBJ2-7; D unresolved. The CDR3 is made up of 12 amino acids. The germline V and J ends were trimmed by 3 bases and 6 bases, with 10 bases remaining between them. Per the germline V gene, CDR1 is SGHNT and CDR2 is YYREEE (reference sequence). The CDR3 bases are TGTGCCAGCAGCTCCACCTTTAGCGAGCAGTACTTC. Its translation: CASSSTFSEQYF.

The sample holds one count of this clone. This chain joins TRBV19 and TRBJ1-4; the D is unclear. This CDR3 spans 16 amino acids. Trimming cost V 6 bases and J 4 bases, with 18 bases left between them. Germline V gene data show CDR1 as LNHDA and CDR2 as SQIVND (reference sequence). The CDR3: CASSNLKTLGNEKLFF. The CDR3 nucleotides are TGTGCCAGTAGCAACCTCAAGACCCTAGGTAATGAAAAACTGTTTTTT.

CDR3 sequence: CAWRPGLAGEDWEQFF. CDR3 DNA sequence: TGTGCCTGGAGGCCCGGACTAGCGGGGGAGGACTGGGAGCAGTTCTTC. The chain employs TRBV30 and TRBJ2-1, with 13 positions matching TRBD2. CDR3 length equals 16 residues. Germline V gene data show CDR1 as GTSNPN and CDR2 as SVGIG (reference sequence). The ends lost 3 bases at V and 10 bases at J; junction bases unmatched: 12.

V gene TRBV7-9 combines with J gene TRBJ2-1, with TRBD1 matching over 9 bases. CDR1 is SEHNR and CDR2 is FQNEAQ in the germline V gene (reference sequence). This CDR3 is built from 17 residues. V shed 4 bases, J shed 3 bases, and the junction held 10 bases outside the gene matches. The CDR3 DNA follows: TGTGCCAGCAGCTCGTCCCATCGGACAGGGGACTACAATGAGCAGTTCTTC. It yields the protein CASSSSHRTGDYNEQFF.

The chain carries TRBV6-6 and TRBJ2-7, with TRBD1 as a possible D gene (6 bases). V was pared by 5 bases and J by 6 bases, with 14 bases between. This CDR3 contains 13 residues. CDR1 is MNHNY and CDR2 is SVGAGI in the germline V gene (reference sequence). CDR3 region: CASSHRTAGEQYF. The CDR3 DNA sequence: TGTGCCAGCAGTCACCGGACAGCCGGCGAGCAGTACTTC.

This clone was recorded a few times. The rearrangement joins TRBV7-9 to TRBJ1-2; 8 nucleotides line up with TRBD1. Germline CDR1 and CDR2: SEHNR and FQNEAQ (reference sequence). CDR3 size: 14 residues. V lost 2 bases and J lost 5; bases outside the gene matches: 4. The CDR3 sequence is CASSLSGGRYGYTF. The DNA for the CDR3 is TGTGCCAGCAGCTTATCAGGGGGCCGGTATGGCTACACCTTC.

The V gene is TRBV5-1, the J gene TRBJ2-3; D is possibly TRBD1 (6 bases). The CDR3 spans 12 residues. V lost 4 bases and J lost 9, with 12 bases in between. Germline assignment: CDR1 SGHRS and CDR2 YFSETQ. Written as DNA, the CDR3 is TGCGCCAGCAGCCCCGCGCAGGGGACGCAGTATTTT. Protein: CASSPAQGTQYF.

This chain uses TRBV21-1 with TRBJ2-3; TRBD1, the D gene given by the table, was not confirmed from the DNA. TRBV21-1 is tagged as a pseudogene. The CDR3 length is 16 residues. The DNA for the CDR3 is TGTGCCAGCAGCAAAGGATTTCAGGCCAACACAGATACGCAGTATTTT. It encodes CASSKGFQANTDTQYF.